The next 30 T cell receptor beta chains were all read from a single sample in a study of beta chain features in type 1 diabetes. Findings and caveats of the study: All four CD4+ subsets from Type 1 diabetes patients carried moderately but significantly shorter TCRB CDR3s.

No antigens are known for them. What was sequenced were expressed TCRB transcripts, since all of the isolated RNA had been reverse transcribed. Using immunoSEQ multiplex PCR, the repertoire was profiled, and TCRdb retains in-frame clones only, with some absent. This table holds 600,000 to 700,000 clones, around 15% found once. What was sequenced was naive CD4+ T cells from blood. Source of these receptors: a man aged 18 to 30 with type 1 diabetes.

This clone occurred a few times. The CDR3 is CASSWDRGGYTF. The CDR3 bases are TGTGCCAGCAGCTGGGACAGGGGAGGCTACACCTTC. This chain uses TRBV5-4 with TRBJ1-2, with 10 bases that match TRBD1. With V trimmed by 3 bases and J by 8 bases, 1 base remained unmatched. The CDR3 sequence is 12 residues long. CDR1 and CDR2 from the germline V gene are SGHNT and YYREEE (reference sequence).

This clone was observed a handful of times. V is TRBV5-1 and J is TRBJ1-4; no firm D call. Trimming stripped 3 bases from V and 3 bases from J, with 9 bases between. CDR1 is SGHRS, CDR2 YFSETQ, per germline. There are 14 residues in the CDR3. This CDR3 is CASSSRPSNEKLFF. CDR3 coding DNA: TGCGCCAGCAGCTCCAGGCCTTCTAATGAAAAACTGTTTTTT.

The chain is built from TRBV30 and TRBJ1-3; D is uncertain. The germline gives CDR1 GTSNPN, CDR2 SVGIG (reference sequence). This CDR3 has 13 residues. V lost 5 bases and J 0 bases, leaving 8 bases between the germline ends. The CDR3 nucleotides read TGTGCCTGGGGACGGACCTCTGGAAACACCATATATTTT. It translates to CAWGRTSGNTIYF.

V and J are TRBV30 and TRBJ2-7, with 8 bases aligning to TRBD1. Unmatched junction bases numbered 7, after V lost 5 bases and J lost 4 bases. The CDR3 covers 13 residues. In germline, CDR1 is GTSNPN, CDR2 SVGIG (reference sequence). Here the CDR3 DNA reads TGTGCCTGGGCCGGGACAGGTATTTACGAGCAGTACTTC. Residues: CAWAGTGIYEQYF.

The chain employs TRBV29-1 and TRBJ2-3; D call uncertain. The V end lost 7 bases, the J end lost 3 bases, and 20 bases lay between the germline ends. This CDR3 spans 15 amino acids. CDR1 SQVTM and CDR2 ANQGSEA come from the germline V gene. CDR3 residues: CSAPFGFIDTDTQYF. The CDR3 nucleotides read TGCAGCGCACCATTCGGGTTTATCGATACAGATACGCAGTATTTT.

This clone was counted only a few times. The gene calls are TRBV7-9 and TRBJ2-3, with a tentative D call TRBD1 (5 bases). This CDR3 has 15 amino acids. CDR1 is SEHNR, CDR2 FQNEAQ, per germline (reference sequence). Trimming pared 6 bases from V and 0 bases from J, leaving 13 bases between. This chain's CDR3 is CASRPDSSSTDTQYF. CDR3 DNA: TGTGCCAGCAGACCCGACAGTTCTAGCACAGATACGCAGTATTTT.

This rearrangement joins TRBV30 to TRBJ1-2; 8 bases agree with TRBD1. The CDR3 has 12 amino acids. Per germline, CDR1 GTSNPN and CDR2 SVGIG (reference sequence). With 5 bases clipped from V and 2 bases from J, the junction kept 1 base outside the gene matches. The CDR3 coding sequence is TGTGCCTGGGACAGGGGAAACTATGGCTACACCTTC. This encodes CAWDRGNYGYTF.

This clone was seen only a few times. This chain links TRBV28 with TRBJ1-6; D unclear. There are 12 residues in the CDR3. CDR1 is MDHEN and CDR2 is SYDVKM in the germline V gene. Trimming pared 5 bases from V and 10 bases from J, leaving 9 bases between. The CDR3 nucleotides are TGTGCCAGCAGTCTCCGGGTCTCACCCCTCCACTTT. Amino acid sequence: CASSLRVSPLHF.

This clone was observed a handful of times. The chain combines TRBV4-2 with TRBJ1-3; unclear D gene. The CDR3 runs to 16 residues. Germline CDR1 reads LGHNA; CDR2 reads YNFKEQ. V gave up 0 bases and J gave up 0 bases, with 9 bases separating them. The CDR3: CASSQEAAISGNTIYF. The CDR3 DNA follows: TGTGCCAGCAGCCAAGAAGCGGCGATCTCTGGAAACACCATATATTTT.

V and J are TRBV10-3 and TRBJ2-5; 9 nucleotides match TRBD2. The CDR3 totals 16 residues. Germline CDR1 ENHRY, CDR2 SYGVKD. Unmatched junction bases numbered 9, after V lost 6 bases and J lost 1 base. CDR3 bases: TGTGCCATCAGGATGAGACTAGCGGACCCCCAAGAGACCCAGTACTTC. This translates into CAIRMRLADPQETQYF.

The chain employs TRBV29-1 and TRBJ1-4; D not certain. V dropped 4 bases and J dropped 7 bases, with 10 bases sitting between them. The CDR3 covers 12 residues. Germline loops: CDR1 SQVTM, CDR2 ANQGSEA. The CDR3 sequence is CSVGVRGEKLFF. The CDR3 coding sequence is TGCAGCGTTGGGGTTCGGGGTGAAAAACTGTTTTTT.

The chain employs TRBV27 and TRBJ1-4, with D uncertain. The CDR3 extends over 15 amino acids. The V end was cut by 4 bases, the J end by 5 bases, with 14 bases between. In germline, CDR1 is MNHEY, CDR2 SMNVEV (reference sequence). The CDR3 protein is CASSSHLRRNEKLFF. CDR3 DNA sequence: TGTGCCAGCAGTTCTCACCTGAGGCGGAATGAAAAACTGTTTTTT.

This clone was observed a handful of times. Different DNA sequences within this sample yield the same CDR3. The rearrangement links TRBV30 to TRBJ1-1; D possibly corresponds to TRBD1 (5 bases). The V end lost 4 bases, the J end lost 4 bases, and 10 bases lay between the germline ends. The germline V gene encodes CDR1 GTSNPN and CDR2 SVGIG (reference sequence). CDR3 length: 12 residues. The CDR3 protein is CAWTGSGTEAFF. CDR3 in DNA: TGTGCCTGGACAGGGTCGGGCACTGAAGCTTTCTTT. Full variable domain (remainder filled in from reference TRBV30 and TRBJ1-1): SQTIHQWPATLVQPVGSPLSLECTVEGTSNPNLYWYRQAAGRGLQLLFYSVGIGQISSEVPQNLSASRPQDRQFILSSKKLLLSDSGFYLCAWTGSGTEAFFGQGTRLTVV.

Turning to this clone: In the same sample, other DNA sequences code for this CDR3. This sequence joins TRBV7-2 and TRBJ2-7, with D uncertain. The length of the CDR3 is 11 residues. V lost 2 bases and J 3 bases, leaving 2 bases between the germline ends. Germline values: CDR1 SGHTA, CDR2 FQGNSA. The CDR3 region has the DNA TGTGCCAGCAGCTTACGCTACGAGCAGTACTTC. As protein: CASSLRYEQYF.

This rearrangement joins TRBV2 to TRBJ1-5, with TRBD1 identical over 9 bases. The CDR3 totals 14 residues. CDR1 is SNHLY, CDR2 FYNNEI, per germline. V shed 4 bases, J shed 4 bases, and the junction held 2 bases outside the gene matches. CDR3 coding DNA: TGTGCCAGCAGTGGACAGGGGGAGAATCAGCCCCAGCATTTT. Amino acids: CASSGQGENQPQHF.

This clone came up a few times. The CDR3 DNA follows: TGCGCCAGCAGCCAAGATAATCACGAAGCTAACTATGGCTACACCTTC. It codes for CASSQDNHEANYGYTF. The J gene is TRBJ1-2, the V gene TRBV4-1; D unclear. CDR1 is MGHRA and CDR2 is YSYEKL in the germline V gene. V was trimmed by 0 bases and J by 0 bases, leaving 11 bases between them. There are 16 residues in the CDR3.

The V call is TRBV30, the J call TRBJ2-3; possibly TRBD1 or TRBD2 for D (6 bases each). This CDR3 contains 12 residues. Germline lookup yields CDR1 GTSNPN and CDR2 SVGIG (reference sequence). The CDR3 region has the DNA TGTGATAGTGGGGGGCCGGCAGATACGCAGTATTTT. Translation gives CDSGGPADTQYF.

This rearrangement joins TRBV2 to TRBJ2-5; 8 bases map to TRBD1. The CDR3 extends over 16 amino acids. J gave up 1 base and V 7 bases, and 11 bases lay outside the gene matches. Germline-derived CDR1 and CDR2 are SNHLY and FYNNEI. Written as DNA, the CDR3 is TGTGCCAGCACCTCTGTGTGGCAGGGGGCCCAAGAGACCCAGTACTTC. Its translation is CASTSVWQGAQETQYF.

This sequence joins TRBV10-3 and TRBJ1-1; tentative D call: TRBD1 (6 bases). From germline, CDR1 is ENHRY and CDR2 SYGVKD. Trimming took off 11 bases at V and 0 bases at J, with 13 bases between the two ends. The length of the CDR3 is 13 residues. The CDR3 coding sequence is TGTGCCTCGTTACAGGGCATGAACACTGAAGCTTTCTTT. Translation: CASLQGMNTEAFF.

In its sample, this clone was seen a few times. This chain joins TRBV10-1 and TRBJ2-7; D unresolved. The V gene's germline CDR1 is WNHNN and CDR2 SYGVQD (reference sequence). Trimming took off 4 bases at V and 1 base at J, with 5 bases between the two ends. The CDR3 loop spans 12 amino acids. The CDR3 DNA follows: TGCGCCAGCAGTGCCAGTTCCTACGAGCAGTACTTC. The encoded protein is CASSASSYEQYF.

The chain combines TRBV25-1 with TRBJ1-1; unclear D gene. Germline lookup yields CDR1 MGHDK and CDR2 SYGVNS. V was pared by 5 bases and J by 5 bases, with 21 bases between. This CDR3 is 16 amino acids long. This CDR3 is CASSTRPGLARTEAFF. Here the CDR3 DNA reads TGTGCCAGCAGTACACGTCCGGGTCTCGCTCGGACTGAAGCTTTCTTT. Complete variable domain (other parts from reference TRBV25-1 and TRBJ1-1): EADIYQTPRYLVIGTGKKITLECSQTMGHDKMYWYQQDPGMELHLIHYSYGVNSTEKGDLSSESTVSRIRTEHFPLTLESARPSHTSQYLCASSTRPGLARTEAFFGQGTRLTVV.

A note on this clone: The same CDR3 is also encoded by other DNA sequences in this sample. V gene TRBV5-1 combines with J gene TRBJ2-3; D unresolved. In germline, CDR1 is SGHRS, CDR2 YFSETQ. V lost 2 bases to trimming and J lost 0 bases, with 4 bases between them. There are 13 residues in the CDR3. DNA for the CDR3: TGCGCCAGCAGCTTAACTAGCACAGATACGCAGTATTTT. This codes for CASSLTSTDTQYF.

This clone was seen more than once but under ten times. V and J are TRBV6-5 and TRBJ2-7; 7 bases agree with TRBD1. The CDR3 consists of 14 residues. The ends lost 5 bases at V and 0 bases at J; junction bases unmatched: 4. Germline V gene lookup returns CDR1 MNHEY and CDR2 SVGAGI. The CDR3 nucleotides read TGTGCCAGCAGTCGACAGGGTAGCTCCTACGAGCAGTACTTC. Protein sequence: CASSRQGSSYEQYF.

This clone has more than one count but fewer than ten. Its ends do not fully match the called genes, so a read error is possible. Other DNA sequences in this sample translate to the same CDR3. V gene TRBV5-1 combines with J gene TRBJ2-3; D not certain. Germline V gives CDR1 SGHRS, CDR2 YFSETQ. CDR3 length: 14 residues. CDR3 coding DNA: TGCGCCAGCAGTTTGGCCGTGGGCACAGATACGCAGTATTTT. Translation gives CASSLAVGTDTQYF.

The chain links TRBV6-1 to TRBJ1-5; 8 bases fit TRBD1. Germline V gives CDR1 MNHNS, CDR2 SASEGT. The V gene end was trimmed by 5 bases and the J gene end by 8 bases; junction bases not matched to a gene: 8. There are 14 residues in the CDR3. The CDR3 protein is CASSPLDRDKPQHF. The CDR3 nucleotides read TGTGCCAGCAGTCCACTGGACAGGGACAAGCCCCAGCATTTT.

This clone occurred a few times. The CDR3 bases are TGCGCCAGCAGCCAGGGCTATACTGGGACGGAGGAAAAACTGTTTTTT. It encodes CASSQGYTGTEEKLFF. V is TRBV4-1 and J is TRBJ1-4; a possible D gene is TRBD1 (5 bases). The CDR3 runs 16 residues. Germline V gene sequence: CDR1 MGHRA, CDR2 YSYEKL. V was shortened by 3 bases and J by 8 bases, with 19 bases between the two germline ends.

This clone was found a few times. The genes are TRBV23-1 and TRBJ2-2, with D unclear. TRBV23-1 is an ORF for which the function is uncertain. This CDR3 comprises 17 residues. The ends were cut back, 4 bases at V and 5 bases at J, with 20 bases in the middle. Here the CDR3 reads CASSRPPQVGQTGELFF. The DNA for the CDR3 is TGCGCCAGCAGTCGACCCCCCCAGGTTGGCCAAACCGGGGAGCTGTTTTTT.

In its sample, this clone was seen a few times. J is TRBJ1-5 and V is TRBV7-9; the match to TRBD1 covers 10 bases. From germline, CDR1 is SEHNR and CDR2 FQNEAQ (reference sequence). V dropped 5 bases and J dropped 1; count of bases not matched to a gene: 8. The CDR3 spans 17 residues. The DNA of the CDR3 is TGTGCCAGCAGCCTTGGGACAGGGGATGGGAGCAATCAGCCCCAGCATTTT. Translation: CASSLGTGDGSNQPQHF.

This clone came up a few times. V gene TRBV7-9 combines with J gene TRBJ1-1; the D is unclear. Between the trimmed V and J ends, which lost 5 bases and 1 base, there was a span of 11 bases. The germline V gene has CDR1 SEHNR and CDR2 FQNEAQ (reference sequence). This CDR3 has 14 residues. The CDR3 DNA is TGTGCCAGCAGCGCCCCTGTTAGGAACACTGAAGCTTTCTTT. Its translation: CASSAPVRNTEAFF.

This clone was detected a few times. The chain has TRBV19 and TRBJ2-1; D perhaps matches TRBD2 (6 bases). Looked up from germline, CDR1 is LNHDA and CDR2 is SQIVND (reference sequence). This CDR3 has 11 amino acids. Trimming removed 3 bases at V and 12 bases at J, with 9 bases between. The CDR3 nucleotides read TGTGCCAGTAGTATCCCGGAGGGGCAGTTCTTC. Residues: CASSIPEGQFF.